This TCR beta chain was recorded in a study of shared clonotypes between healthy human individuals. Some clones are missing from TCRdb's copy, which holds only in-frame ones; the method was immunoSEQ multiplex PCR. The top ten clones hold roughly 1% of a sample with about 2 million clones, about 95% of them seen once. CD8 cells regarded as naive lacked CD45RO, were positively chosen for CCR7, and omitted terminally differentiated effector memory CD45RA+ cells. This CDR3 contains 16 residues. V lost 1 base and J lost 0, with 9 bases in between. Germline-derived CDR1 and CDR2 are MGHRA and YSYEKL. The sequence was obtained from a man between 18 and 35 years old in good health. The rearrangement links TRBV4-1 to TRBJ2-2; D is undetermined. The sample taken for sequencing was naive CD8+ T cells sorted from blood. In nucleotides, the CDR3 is TGCGCCAGCAGCCAAGTCTTAGCTACGAACACCGGGGAGCTGTTTTTT. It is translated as CASSQVLATNTGELFF.